Listed below are T cell receptor beta chains from one sample, sequenced in a study of blood T cell repertoires in COVID-19. Profiled with immunoSEQ multiplex PCR; TCRdb holds only in-frame clones, not every one. This table has about 110,000 clones, over 75% appearing once. The sample comprised peripheral blood. These receptors originate from an older woman who had recovered from COVID-19. Each CDR3 is given with its conserved first and last residue. The D gene is left open where the match is weak. Size is stated for part of the rows, as once, few or many counts, or as a class when the clone is expanded.

TRBV30,.,TRBJ2-5,TRBD2,CAWSRVLAGLETQYF,TGTGCCTGGAGTAGGGTACTAGCGGGACTGGAGACCCAGTACTTC
TRBV5-1,.,TRBJ2-1,.,CASSLVRRAAGNEQFF,TGCGCCAGCAGCTTGGTTCGCAGGGCCGCCGGCAATGAGCAGTTCTTC
TRBV11-3,.,TRBJ2-1,TRBD2,CASSLGVTSGRDRNEQFF,TGTGCCAGCAGCTTAGGAGTAACTAGCGGGAGAGATAGGAATGAGCAGTTCTTC
TRBV7-2,.,TRBJ2-6,.,CASSLAQHTLGANVLTF,TGTGCCAGCAGCTTAGCGCAACATACATTGGGGGCCAACGTCCTGACTTTC
TRBV21-1,.,TRBJ2-5,.,CASSKAAPPRGETQYF,TGTGCCAGCAGCAAAGCCGCGCCCCCCCGGGGGGAGACCCAGTACTTC
TRBV7-2,.,TRBJ1-2,.,CASSSRADRRRLYGYTF,TGTGCCAGCAGCTCCAGGGCGGACCGCCGCCGCCTCTATGGCTACACCTTC
TRBV29-1,.,TRBJ2-7,TRBD2,CSVEEGGDEQYF,TGCAGCGTTGAAGAGGGGGGGGACGAGCAGTACTTC
TRBV23-1,once,TRBJ2-7,.,CARLAGIFYEQYF,TGCGCCAGACTCGCAGGGATTTTCTACGAGCAGTACTTC
TRBV18,.,TRBJ1-3,.,CASSLQQLRSGNTIYF,TGTGCCAGCTCACTGCAACAGTTACGCTCTGGAAACACCATATATTTT
TRBV5-1,.,TRBJ2-1,.,CASSLEGDEQFF,TGCGCCAGCAGCTTGGAGGGGGATGAGCAGTTCTTC
TRBV6-5,once,TRBJ1-6,.,CASRKGDGVGSPLHF,TGTGCCAGCCGAAAGGGGGACGGGGTAGGTTCACCCCTCCACTTT
TRBV18,.,TRBJ2-3,.,CASSPSGFTDTQYF,TGTGCCAGCTCCCCCAGCGGGTTCACAGATACGCAGTATTTT
TRBV13,few,TRBJ2-1,.,CASSTGGSPYNEQFF,TGTGCCAGCAGCACCGGGGGATCTCCCTACAATGAGCAGTTCTTC
TRBV4-2,.,TRBJ2-7,TRBD1,CASSQAGQGTEQYF,TGTGCCAGCAGCCAAGCGGGACAGGGAACCGAGCAGTACTTC
TRBV9,.,TRBJ2-5,.,CATGPVAEETQYF,TGTGCCACCGGCCCCGTAGCGGAAGAGACCCAGTACTTC
TRBV7-8,.,TRBJ1-4,TRBD1,CASSAKQGAGEKLFF,TGTGCCAGCAGCGCTAAGCAGGGGGCAGGGGAAAAACTGTTTTTT
TRBV5-4,.,TRBJ2-3,.,CASSFQFTDTQYF,TGTGCCAGCAGCTTTCAGTTCACAGATACGCAGTATTTT
TRBV2,.,TRBJ2-3,.,CASSRGPTSTDTQYF,TGTGCCAGCAGTCGGGGTCCTACTAGCACAGATACGCAGTATTTT
TRBV2,.,TRBJ2-7,.,CASRWGPSYEQYF,TGTGCCAGCAGATGGGGCCCCTCCTACGAGCAGTACTTC
TRBV29-1,.,TRBJ2-3,.,CSTSDTQYF,TGCAGTACATCAGATACGCAGTATTTT
TRBV5-6,.,TRBJ2-7,TRBD1,CASSNDRVKWYEQYF,TGTGCCAGCAGCAACGACAGGGTCAAGTGGTACGAGCAGTACTTC
TRBV6-5,once,TRBJ1-4,TRBD1,CASCMTGGNEKLFF,TGTGCCAGCTGTATGACAGGGGGGAATGAAAAACTGTTTTTT
TRBV20-1,.,TRBJ2-7,TRBD1,CSASSPDRGNDEQYF,TGCAGTGCTAGTTCCCCGGACAGGGGAAACGACGAGCAGTACTTC
TRBV7-2,.,TRBJ2-5,.,CASSLGAPQETQYF,TGTGCCAGCAGCTTAGGGGCACCCCAAGAGACCCAGTACTTC
TRBV28,.,TRBJ1-2,.,CASSRRLDGYTF,TGTGCCAGCAGTCGGCGGCTTGACGGCTACACCTTC
TRBV24-1,.,TRBJ2-5,TRBD1,CATSDRTGTGETQYF,TGTGCCACCAGTGACCGGACAGGGACAGGAGAGACCCAGTACTTC
TRBV3-1/TRBV3-2,.,TRBJ1-3,TRBD1,CASSPRTGTRGNTIYF,TGTGCCAGCAGCCCCAGGACAGGGACGAGGGGCAACACCATATATTTT
TRBV5-1,.,TRBJ1-6,.,CASSLAASSYNSPLHF,TGCGCCAGCAGCTTGGCCGCGAGCTCCTATAATTCACCCCTCCACTTT
TRBV5-1,.,TRBJ2-2,.,CASSYGHMNTGELFF,TGCGCCAGCAGCTACGGACATATGAACACCGGGGAGCTGTTTTTT
TRBV6-5,few,TRBJ2-3,TRBD2,CASSLQRGRGNTQYF,TGTGCCAGCAGTTTGCAGCGGGGGCGGGGAAATACGCAGTATTTT
TRBV29-1,.,TRBJ1-1,.,CSVSAGPMNTEAFF,TGCAGCGTTTCGGCGGGGCCCATGAACACTGAAGCTTTCTTT
TRBV4-3,.,TRBJ2-3,.,CASSQDPSSGASSTDTQYF,TGCGCCAGCAGCCAGGACCCTAGTAGCGGAGCTTCTAGCACAGATACGCAGTATTTT
TRBV7-8,.,TRBJ2-1,.,CASSLKITGSYNEQFF,TGTGCCAGCAGCTTAAAGATCACGGGGTCCTACAATGAGCAGTTCTTC
TRBV11-2,.,TRBJ2-7,.,CASSFQYEQYF,TGTGCCAGCAGCTTCCAATACGAGCAGTACTTC
TRBV12-3/TRBV12-4,.,TRBJ2-7,.,CASSFSAAEQYF,TGTGCCAGCAGTTTTTCGGCGGCAGAGCAGTACTTC
TRBV9,few,TRBJ2-7,.,CASSPDVRLHEQYF,TGTGCCAGCAGCCCAGATGTTCGACTCCACGAGCAGTACTTC
TRBV7-2,.,TRBJ2-7,TRBD2,CASSARTSGIPYEQYF,TGTGCCAGCAGCGCCCGGACTAGCGGGATTCCCTACGAGCAGTACTTC
TRBV28,.,TRBJ2-5,.,CAIQGAGTQYF,TGTGCCATACAGGGTGCGGGGACCCAGTACTTC
TRBV12-3/TRBV12-4,.,TRBJ1-1,TRBD1,CASSPTGAYEAFF,TGTGCCAGCAGCCCAACAGGGGCCTATGAAGCTTTCTTT
TRBV5-1,.,TRBJ2-3,TRBD1,CASSRDSRTDTQYF,TGCGCCAGCAGCCGGGACAGCCGCACAGATACGCAGTATTTT
TRBV24-1,.,TRBJ2-3,.,CATSDRGLYTDTQYF,TGTGCCACCAGTGACCGAGGACTGTACACAGATACGCAGTATTTT
TRBV9,.,TRBJ2-5,TRBD2,CASSVAALAGDQETQYF,TGTGCCAGCAGCGTAGCTGCTCTAGCGGGGGACCAAGAGACCCAGTACTTC
TRBV14,.,TRBJ2-2,TRBD1,CASSRTTGGASGELFF,TGTGCCAGCAGCCGGACGACAGGGGGCGCTTCCGGGGAGCTGTTTTTT
TRBV27,.,TRBJ1-1,.,CASTQWGGTEAFF,TGTGCCAGCACCCAGTGGGGGGGCACTGAAGCTTTCTTT
TRBV6-2/TRBV6-3,.,TRBJ2-4,TRBD2,CASSYPPLAGVDIQYF,TGTGCCAGCAGTTACCCCCCCCTAGCGGGAGTGGACATTCAGTACTTC
TRBV7-9,.,TRBJ1-6,.,CASSLGSSYNSPLHF,TGTGCCAGCAGCTTAGGGAGCTCCTATAATTCACCCCTCCACTTT
TRBV5-4,.,TRBJ2-3,.,CASSGGQLTDTQYF,TGTGCCAGCAGCGGAGGACAGCTCACAGATACGCAGTATTTT
TRBV7-2,.,TRBJ1-2,.,CASSVTFQGGGYTF,TGTGCCAGCAGCGTTACATTCCAGGGAGGCGGCTACACCTTC
TRBV5-5,.,TRBJ2-7,.,CASSLVPTLGTYEQYF,TGTGCCAGCAGCTTGGTGCCTACTTTGGGCACCTACGAGCAGTACTTC
TRBV4-2,.,TRBJ1-5,.,CASSPTKNSNQPQHF,TGTGCCAGCAGCCCGACAAAAAATAGCAATCAGCCCCAGCATTTT